Detailed here is one T cell receptor beta chain. Its matching antigen is unknown. This CDR3 spans 16 amino acids. Looked up from germline, CDR1 is LNHNV and CDR2 is YYDKDF (reference sequence). V was pared by 5 bases and J by 3 bases, with 9 bases of the junction left unmatched. The source of the sample is a study of CD8+CD57+ T cells in acquired aplastic anemia. Whole-study findings and limits: A set of 25 to 30 CD8+ CDR3 sequences was shared between patients and controls, and these sequences appeared highly expressed in patients.

The TCR beta profiling, which covered VDJ combination and CDR3 sequence, was carried out using genomic DNA as the template. MiXCR, run by TCRdb on the reads, gives a single entry per CDR3 protein. Of 200,000 to 250,000 distinct CDR3 sequences in the sample, 65% were seen once. Whoever was chosen for sequencing had shown CD8+CD57+ cell expansion by flow cytometry. This chain uses TRBV15 with TRBJ2-1; 8 positions agree with TRBD2. Source material: sorted CD4+, CD8+, or CD8+CD57+ T cells (not recorded which) from PBMCs. The receptor was isolated from a human donor with aplastic anemia. The CDR3 loop reads CATSALAGGGYNEQFF. Here the CDR3 DNA reads TGTGCCACCAGCGCGCTCGCGGGGGGCGGCTACAATGAGCAGTTCTTC.